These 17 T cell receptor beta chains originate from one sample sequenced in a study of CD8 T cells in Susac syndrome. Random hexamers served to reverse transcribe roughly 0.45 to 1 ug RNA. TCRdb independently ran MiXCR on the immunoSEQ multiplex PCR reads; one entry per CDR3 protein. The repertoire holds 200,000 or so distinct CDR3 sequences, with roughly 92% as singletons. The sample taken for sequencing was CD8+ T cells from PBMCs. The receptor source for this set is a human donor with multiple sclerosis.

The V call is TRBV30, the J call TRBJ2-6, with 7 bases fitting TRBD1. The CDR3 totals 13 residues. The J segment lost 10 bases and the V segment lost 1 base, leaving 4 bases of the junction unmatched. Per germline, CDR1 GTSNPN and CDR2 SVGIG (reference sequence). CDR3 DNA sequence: TGTGCCTGGAGTGAGGGGGCTGGAAACGTCCTGACTTTC. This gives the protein CAWSEGAGNVLTF.

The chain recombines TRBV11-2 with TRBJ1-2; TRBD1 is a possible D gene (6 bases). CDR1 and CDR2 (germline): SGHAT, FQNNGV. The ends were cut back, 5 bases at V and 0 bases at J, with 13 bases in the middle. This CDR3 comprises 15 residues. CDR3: CASSLGASPNYGYTF. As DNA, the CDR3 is TGTGCCAGCAGCCTGGGGGCCAGTCCTAACTATGGCTACACCTTC.

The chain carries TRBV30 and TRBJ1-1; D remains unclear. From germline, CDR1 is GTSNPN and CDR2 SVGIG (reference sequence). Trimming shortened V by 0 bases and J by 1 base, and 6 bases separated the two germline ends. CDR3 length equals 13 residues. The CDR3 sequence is CAWSVSRNTEAFF. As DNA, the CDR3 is TGTGCCTGGAGTGTATCCAGGAACACTGAAGCTTTCTTT.

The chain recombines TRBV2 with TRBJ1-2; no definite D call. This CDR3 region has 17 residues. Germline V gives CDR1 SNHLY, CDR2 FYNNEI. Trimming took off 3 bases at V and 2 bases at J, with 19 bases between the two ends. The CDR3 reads CASSDPRNIPRNYGYTF. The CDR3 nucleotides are TGTGCCAGCAGTGATCCTCGGAACATCCCCAGGAACTATGGCTACACCTTC.

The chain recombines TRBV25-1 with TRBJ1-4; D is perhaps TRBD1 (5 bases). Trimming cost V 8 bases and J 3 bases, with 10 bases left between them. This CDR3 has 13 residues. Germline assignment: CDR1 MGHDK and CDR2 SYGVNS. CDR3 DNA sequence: TGTGCCAGCCGGGGACTGTCTAATGAAAAACTGTTTTTT. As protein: CASRGLSNEKLFF.

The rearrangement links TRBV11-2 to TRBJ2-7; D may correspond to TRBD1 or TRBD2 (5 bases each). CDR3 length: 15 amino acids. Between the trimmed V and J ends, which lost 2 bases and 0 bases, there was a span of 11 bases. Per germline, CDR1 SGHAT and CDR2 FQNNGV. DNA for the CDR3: TGTGCCAGCAGCTTAACGGCAGGGACCTCCTACGAGCAGTACTTC. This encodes CASSLTAGTSYEQYF.

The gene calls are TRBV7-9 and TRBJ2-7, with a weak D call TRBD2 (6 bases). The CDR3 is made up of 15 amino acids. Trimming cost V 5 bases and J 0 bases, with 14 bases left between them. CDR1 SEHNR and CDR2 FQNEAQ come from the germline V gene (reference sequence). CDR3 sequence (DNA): TGTGCCAGCAGCCCACGGGACTTACCCTCCTACGAGCAGTACTTC. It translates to CASSPRDLPSYEQYF.

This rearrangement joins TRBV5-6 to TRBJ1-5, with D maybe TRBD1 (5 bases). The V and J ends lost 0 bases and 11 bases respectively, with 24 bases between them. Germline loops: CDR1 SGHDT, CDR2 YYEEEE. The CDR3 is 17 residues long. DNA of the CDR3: TGTGCCAGCAGCTTGGAGGGGACGGCGGGGCCCCAAGGGACCCAGCATTTT. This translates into CASSLEGTAGPQGTQHF. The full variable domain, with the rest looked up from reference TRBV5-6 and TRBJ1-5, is DAGVTQSPTHLIKTRGQQVTLRCSPKSGHDTVSWYQQALGQGPQFIFQYYEEEERQRGNFPDRFSGHQFPNYSSELNVNALLLGDSALYLCASSLEGTAGPQGTQHFGDGTRLSIL.

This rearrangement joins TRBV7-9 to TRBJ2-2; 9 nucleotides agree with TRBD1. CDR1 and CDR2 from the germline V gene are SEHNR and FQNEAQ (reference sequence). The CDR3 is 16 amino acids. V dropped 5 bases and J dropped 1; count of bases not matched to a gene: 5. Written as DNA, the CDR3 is TGTGCCAGCAGCCCGAGGGGACAGGGGAACACCGGGGAGCTGTTTTTT. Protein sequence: CASSPRGQGNTGELFF.

The CDR3 coding sequence is TGTGCCAGCAGCCCGACCAGCGGCACAGATACGCAGTATTTT. Encoded protein: CASSPTSGTDTQYF. The chain has TRBV7-9 and TRBJ2-3; unclear D gene. Per germline, CDR1 SEHNR and CDR2 FQNEAQ (reference sequence). V gave up 5 bases and J gave up 1 base, with 10 bases separating them. CDR3 length: 14 amino acids.

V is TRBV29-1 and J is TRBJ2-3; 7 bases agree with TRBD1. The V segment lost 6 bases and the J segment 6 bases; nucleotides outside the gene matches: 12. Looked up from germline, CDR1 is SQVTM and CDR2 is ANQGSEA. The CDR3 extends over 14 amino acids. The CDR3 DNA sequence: TGCAGCGTGGTCCTTTGGGGACAGAAGGATACGCAGTATTTT. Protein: CSVVLWGQKDTQYF.

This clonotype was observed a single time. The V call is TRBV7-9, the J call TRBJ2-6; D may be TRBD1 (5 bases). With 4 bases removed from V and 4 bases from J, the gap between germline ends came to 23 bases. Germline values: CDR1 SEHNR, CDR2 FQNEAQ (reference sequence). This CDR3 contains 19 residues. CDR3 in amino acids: CASSSYDSTNRAGANVLTF. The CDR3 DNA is TGTGCCAGCAGCTCCTATGACAGTACCAATAGGGCCGGGGCCAACGTCCTGACTTTC. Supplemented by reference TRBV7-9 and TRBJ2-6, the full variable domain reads DTGVSQNPRHKITKRGQNVTFRCDPISEHNRLYWYRQTLGQGPEFLTYFQNEAQLEKSRLLSDRFSAERPKGSFSTLEIQRTEQGDSAMYLCASSSYDSTNRAGANVLTFGAGSRLTVL.

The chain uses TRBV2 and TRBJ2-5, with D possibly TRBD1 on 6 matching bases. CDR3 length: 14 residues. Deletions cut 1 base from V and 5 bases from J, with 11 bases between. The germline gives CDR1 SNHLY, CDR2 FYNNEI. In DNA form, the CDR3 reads TGTGCCAGCAGTGAAGAGGGGGTTTGGGAGACCCAGTACTTC. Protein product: CASSEEGVWETQYF.

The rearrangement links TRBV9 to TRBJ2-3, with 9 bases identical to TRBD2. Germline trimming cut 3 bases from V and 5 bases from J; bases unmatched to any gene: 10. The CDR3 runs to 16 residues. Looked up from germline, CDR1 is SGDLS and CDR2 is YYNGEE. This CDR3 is CASSAWTLAGEDTQYF. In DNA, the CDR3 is TGTGCCAGCAGCGCATGGACCTTAGCGGGAGAAGATACGCAGTATTTT.

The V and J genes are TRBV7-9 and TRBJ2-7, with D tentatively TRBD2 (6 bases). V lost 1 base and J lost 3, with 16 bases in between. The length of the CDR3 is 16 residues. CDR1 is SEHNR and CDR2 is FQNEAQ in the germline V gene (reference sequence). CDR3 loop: CASSLGRGRGFYEQYF. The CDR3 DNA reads TGTGCCAGCAGCTTAGGGAGGGGAAGAGGGTTCTACGAGCAGTACTTC.

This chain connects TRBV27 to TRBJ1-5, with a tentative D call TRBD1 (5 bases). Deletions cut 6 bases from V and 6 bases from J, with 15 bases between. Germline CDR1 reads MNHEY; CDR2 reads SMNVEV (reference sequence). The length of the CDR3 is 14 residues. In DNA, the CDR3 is TGTGCCAGCAGGTCCAGGCAGGGTCGTCAGCCCCAGCATTTT. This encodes CASRSRQGRQPQHF.

CDR3 protein: CASSLSAITGLQPQHF. In nucleotides, the CDR3 is TGTGCCAGCAGTTTATCGGCCATAACAGGGCTTCAGCCCCAGCATTTT. This chain joins TRBV27 and TRBJ1-5; D possibly corresponds to TRBD1 (6 bases). V was cut by 0 bases and J by 6 bases, with 15 bases left in between. Germline lookup yields CDR1 MNHEY and CDR2 SMNVEV (reference sequence). The CDR3 is made up of 16 amino acids.